A selection of T cell receptor beta chains follows, all from one sample in a study of blood T cell repertoires in COVID-19. Some clones are missing from TCRdb's copy, which holds only in-frame ones; the method was immunoSEQ multiplex PCR. Among under 550,000 clones, 70% to 90% were seen once, and the ten largest hold roughly 0.78%. The material sequenced was peripheral blood. The origin of the receptors is a man aged 18 to 30 with COVID-19, enrolled during active disease. CDR3s leave out the opening cysteine and the closing phenylalanine or tryptophan. The order of the fields is V gene, CDR3 protein.

TRBV11-2 ASSPAGYEQY
TRBV18 ASSATGEEEEKLF
TRBV6-5 ASSHGGSYT
TRBV7-3 ASSFSASGSTDTQY
TRBV5-4 ASSLGRGVGDTQY
TRBV11-3 ASSLDLTSGEQY
TRBV21-1 AMAYEQY
TRBV2 ASRSDGGGWDTQY
TRBV12-5 ASGLVLNLIPNTEAF
TRBV7-2 ASSWTSGRYQGGANVLT
TRBV19 ASSMGSTGFGYT
TRBV24-1 ATSDKALDTQY
TRBV11-2 ASSPIAGVGTGELF
TRBV14 ASSQDRGYGYT
TRBV11-2 ASSFRRPSWRAF
TRBV6-5 ASRRQSTEAF
TRBV30 AWTSSAGELF
TRBV19 ASSISSASYEQY
TRBV12-3/TRBV12-4 ASRPGTYNEQF
TRBV28 ASSLDRRLSNQPQH
TRBV3-1/TRBV3-2 ASSSTQGSGNEQF
TRBV12-3/TRBV12-4 ASSFMEEAF
TRBV7-8 ASSLKETYSYEQY
TRBV7-8 ASSLTREDGYT
TRBV7-9 ASSLPGQGGGYT
TRBV29-1 SVEIGGLTGELF
TRBV9 ASSVRLADYNEQF
TRBV5-5 ASSDVTGSQPQH
TRBV10-2 ASSQRGGKGALYNEQF
TRBV6-5 ASRIIRGSYEQY
TRBV5-1 ASSLATGGNNEQF
TRBV30 AWSVKTGLDTEAF
TRBV14 ASSQDSWTDNGYT
TRBV4-1 ASSQVYGDTDTQY
TRBV5-1 ASTLAGGWETQY
TRBV27 ASRLTIRVDSPLH
TRBV15 ATSRDRTQY